One sample yielded the 23 T cell receptor beta chains listed below, sequenced in a study of cytomegalovirus exposure and HLA in healthy donors (dated 2017 in TCRdb). The library was prepared using the immunoSEQ multiplex PCR assay. TCRdb holds this immuneACCESS table with in-frame rearrangements only. Some clones are missing; in checked studies, unresolved V genes explain under half, and the rest has no known cause. In this sample the table shows 45,000 to 65,000 clones, 85% to 95% of which occur a single time. More than 1.5% of the sample goes to the ten largest clones. Sequenced input: PBMCs. The receptors originated from a young woman in good health and CMV-seropositive.

The chain employs TRBV29-1 and TRBJ1-1; TRBD1 agrees at 10 bases. In germline, CDR1 is SQVTM, CDR2 ANQGSEA. J was trimmed by 10 bases and V by 4 bases; bases with no gene match: 0. The length of the CDR3 is 10 residues. The CDR3 sequence: CSVGDRGAFF. CDR3 nucleotide sequence: TGCAGCGTTGGGGACAGGGGAGCTTTCTTT.

The V call is TRBV7-2, the J call TRBJ2-1, with 10 positions matching TRBD1. The V gene's germline CDR1 is SGHTA and CDR2 FQGNSA. The J segment lost 1 base and the V segment lost 1 base, leaving 1 base of the junction unmatched. This CDR3 has 16 amino acids. Here the CDR3 DNA reads TGTGCCAGCAGCTTAGGGGACAGGGGATCCTACAATGAGCAGTTCTTC. Residues: CASSLGDRGSYNEQFF.

The CDR3 DNA is TGTGCCAGCAGTGACTCGGTCTCTAGCGGGGATGAGCAGTTCTTC. Encoded protein: CASSDSVSSGDEQFF. J is TRBJ2-1 and V is TRBV6-4; 9 bases are a match to TRBD2. J was trimmed by 8 bases and V by 0 bases; bases with no gene match: 5. The V gene's germline CDR1 is MRHNA and CDR2 SNTAGT. The CDR3 consists of 15 residues.

This chain connects TRBV7-3 to TRBJ1-3, with D perhaps TRBD1 (5 bases). This CDR3 region has 15 residues. Trimming removed 0 bases from V and 0 bases from J, with 6 bases in between. CDR1 is SGHTA and CDR2 is FQGTGA in the germline V gene. The CDR3 loop reads CASSLTGGSGNTIYF. The CDR3 DNA reads as TGTGCCAGCAGCTTAACGGGGGGCTCTGGAAACACCATATATTTT. The complete variable domain, with remaining parts taken from reference TRBV7-3 and TRBJ1-3, reads GAGVSQTPSNKVTEKGKYVELRCDPISGHTALYWYRQSLGQGPEFLIYFQGTGAADDSGLPNDRFFAVRPEGSVSTLKIQRTERGDSAVYLCASSLTGGSGNTIYFGEGSWLTVV.

This sequence joins TRBV6-1 and TRBJ2-4; 7 bases line up with TRBD2. In germline, CDR1 is MNHNS, CDR2 SASEGT. Trimming removed 1 base from V and 2 bases from J; junction bases left unmatched: 5. The CDR3 is made up of 16 amino acids. The CDR3 sequence: CASSEGEGMTKNIQYF. The CDR3 bases are TGTGCCAGCAGTGAAGGGGAGGGCATGACCAAAAACATTCAGTACTTC.

The J gene is TRBJ1-5, the V gene TRBV11-3, with TRBD1 as a possible D gene (6 bases). The germline V and J ends were trimmed by 10 bases and 6 bases, with 19 bases remaining between them. CDR1 is SGHNT, CDR2 YENEEA, per germline. The CDR3 covers 14 residues. The CDR3 sequence is CAIRTVREGQPQHF. The DNA of the CDR3 is TGTGCCATTAGGACAGTAAGGGAGGGTCAGCCCCAGCATTTT.

The chain joins TRBV5-6 to TRBJ2-3; TRBD2 aligns across 7 bases. This CDR3 spans 16 amino acids. Germline trimming cut 3 bases from V and 2 bases from J; bases unmatched to any gene: 9. Germline loops: CDR1 SGHDT, CDR2 YYEEEE. In nucleotides, the CDR3 is TGTGCCAGCAGCTCCCAACTAGCGAGGAACACAGATACGCAGTATTTT. Amino acid sequence: CASSSQLARNTDTQYF.

V usage is TRBV6-4 and J usage is TRBJ2-1, with 9 bases that match TRBD2. CDR1 is MRHNA and CDR2 is SNTAGT in the germline V gene. Unmatched junction bases numbered 0, after V lost 0 bases and J lost 3 bases. The CDR3 has 15 residues. The CDR3 DNA is TGTGCCAGCAGTGACTCGCGGGGGGGCTACAATGAGCAGTTCTTC. This encodes CASSDSRGGYNEQFF.

This chain uses TRBV7-2 with TRBJ2-3, with a tentative D call TRBD2 (5 bases). The CDR3 loop spans 15 amino acids. Germline lookup yields CDR1 SGHTA and CDR2 FQGNSA. Trimming cost V 5 bases and J 4 bases, with 16 bases left between them. The CDR3 nucleotides read TGTGCCAGCAGCGCCCCCTGGAGGCAGGCAGATACGCAGTATTTT. Translated: CASSAPWRQADTQYF.

J is TRBJ2-1 and V is TRBV2; 12 nucleotides agree with TRBD2. This CDR3 spans 15 amino acids. Germline CDR1 and CDR2: SNHLY and FYNNEI. Losses at the gene ends were 5 bases for V and 6 bases for J; bases not matched to a gene: 5. CDR3 in DNA: TGTGCCAGCAGTCTAGCGGGGGGGCAGGGCAATGAGCAGTTCTTC. This encodes CASSLAGGQGNEQFF.

This chain links TRBV7-3 with TRBJ1-6; 8 bases match TRBD1. The CDR3 contains 14 residues. Looked up from germline, CDR1 is SGHTA and CDR2 is FQGTGA. Trimming removed 5 bases from V and 11 bases from J; junction bases left unmatched: 8. The CDR3 spells CASSQTGGFPPLHF. CDR3 in DNA: TGTGCCAGCAGCCAAACAGGGGGTTTTCCACCCCTCCACTTT.

In regard to this clone: Mismatch with germline at one junction end may stem from a read error. The gene calls are TRBV6-6 and TRBJ2-7; 7 bases map to TRBD1. The V gene's germline CDR1 is MNHNY and CDR2 SVGAGI (reference sequence). The CDR3 runs to 13 residues. The CDR3: CASIPDRHLAPSF. In DNA, the CDR3 is TGTGCCAGCATTCCGGACAGGCACCTCGCTCCTTCCTTC.

V gene TRBV7-8 combines with J gene TRBJ1-2; 7 positions agree with TRBD1. Germline values: CDR1 SGHVS, CDR2 FQNEAQ. This CDR3 is 17 amino acids long. V shed 3 bases and J 0 bases; nucleotides not matched to a gene: 10. The CDR3 protein is CASSFRNIDRANYGYTF. The CDR3 DNA follows: TGTGCCAGCAGCTTTCGGAACATCGACAGGGCTAACTATGGCTACACCTTC.

This chain uses TRBV7-9 with TRBJ1-1, with 9 nucleotides matching TRBD1. Per germline, CDR1 SEHNR and CDR2 FQNEAQ (reference sequence). CDR3 length: 12 residues. V lost 6 bases and J lost 12; bases outside the gene matches: 8. CDR3 in DNA: TGTGCCAGCAGGGAAACAGGGGGCAGGTCTTTCTTT. This translates into CASRETGGRSFF.

As regards this clone: This CDR3 is also generated by other DNA sequences in the sample. V is TRBV6-4 and J is TRBJ2-1; 9 bases are shared with TRBD2. CDR3 length: 15 amino acids. V lost 0 bases to trimming and J lost 3 bases; unmatched junction nucleotides: 0. Germline loops: CDR1 MRHNA, CDR2 SNTAGT. CDR3 bases: TGTGCCAGCAGTGACTCAGCGGGGGGCTACAATGAGCAGTTCTTC. Residues: CASSDSAGGYNEQFF.

The genes are TRBV19 and TRBJ2-3, with 9 positions matching TRBD1. V was pared by 8 bases and J by 5 bases, with 11 bases of the junction left unmatched. Germline CDR1 is LNHDA and CDR2 is SQIVND (reference sequence). This CDR3 has 15 amino acids. The CDR3 reads CASCAPGTGKDTQYF. The CDR3 nucleotides are TGTGCCAGTTGCGCCCCCGGGACAGGGAAAGATACGCAGTATTTT.

The gene calls are TRBV30 and TRBJ1-5; 10 bases are shared with TRBD1. In germline, CDR1 is GTSNPN, CDR2 SVGIG (reference sequence). The CDR3 sequence is 14 residues long. V shed 1 base, J shed 7 bases, and the junction held 4 bases outside the gene matches. The CDR3 region has the DNA TGTGCCTGGAGTGGGGACAGGGGAGGACAGCCCCAGCATTTT. Its translation: CAWSGDRGGQPQHF.

The count of this clone is one. The V and J genes are TRBV2 and TRBJ1-2; the D gene is possibly TRBD1 (5 bases). Deletions cut 4 bases from V and 4 bases from J, with 13 bases between. This CDR3 is 14 amino acids long. Germline V lookup: CDR1 SNHLY, CDR2 FYNNEI. CDR3 in DNA: TGTGCCAGCAGTGCCGGCAGGGCTATCTATGGCTACACCTTC. Its translation is CASSAGRAIYGYTF.

This chain connects TRBV6-5 to TRBJ1-2; a possible D gene is TRBD1 (6 bases). The CDR3 extends over 16 amino acids. V was cut by 4 bases and J by 1 base, with 16 bases left in between. Per the germline V gene, CDR1 is MNHEY and CDR2 is SVGAGI. CDR3 nucleotides: TGTGCCAGCAGTTCTCCTGGGGGGGGCCTTAACTATGGCTACACCTTC. It encodes CASSSPGGGLNYGYTF.

The rearrangement joins TRBV2 to TRBJ1-6; the match to TRBD1 covers 8 bases. The V gene end was trimmed by 5 bases and the J gene end by 6 bases; junction bases not matched to a gene: 6. CDR1 is SNHLY, CDR2 FYNNEI, per germline. The CDR3 runs 15 residues. The CDR3 DNA sequence: TGTGCCAGCAGTTGGACAGGGAGTAGTAATTCACCCCTCCACTTT. Amino acid sequence: CASSWTGSSNSPLHF.

This clone was observed a few times. The CDR3 spells CASSLIAGDTGELFF. In DNA, the CDR3 is TGCGCCAGCAGCCTCATAGCGGGGGACACCGGGGAGCTGTTTTTT. This chain joins TRBV4-3 and TRBJ2-2, with 9 positions matching TRBD2. CDR1 is LGHNA and CDR2 is YSLEER in the germline V gene. After removal of 4 bases from V and 3 bases from J, the junction contained 3 bases not matched to a gene. The length of the CDR3 is 15 residues.

The rearrangement joins TRBV6-5 to TRBJ2-7; D uncertain. The V and J ends lost 2 bases and 3 bases respectively, with 5 bases between them. The CDR3 covers 12 residues. Germline V gives CDR1 MNHEY, CDR2 SVGAGI. CDR3 region: CASSYPRYEQYF. The CDR3 nucleotides read TGTGCCAGCAGTTACCCCCGCTACGAGCAGTACTTC.

This chain joins TRBV5-1 and TRBJ1-5; 9 nucleotides align to TRBD1. The length of the CDR3 is 15 residues. With V trimmed by 0 bases and J by 7 bases, 5 bases remained unmatched. The germline V gene encodes CDR1 SGHRS and CDR2 YFSETQ. The CDR3 spells CASSLGTGAEQPQHF. In nucleotides, the CDR3 is TGCGCCAGCAGCTTGGGGACAGGGGCAGAACAGCCCCAGCATTTT. Using reference TRBV5-1 and TRBJ1-5 for the parts outside the CDR3, the full variable domain is KAGVTQTPRYLIKTRGQQVTLSCSPISGHRSVSWYQQTPGQGLQFLFEYFSETQRNKGNFPGRFSGRQFSNSRSEMNVSTLELGDSALYLCASSLGTGAEQPQHFGDGTRLSIL.